This T cell receptor (beta chain) emerged from a study of control samples from healthy donors and cancer patients. The CDR3 extends over 16 amino acids. The J segment lost 0 bases and the V segment lost 3 bases, leaving 5 bases of the junction unmatched. Per the germline V gene, CDR1 is MGHRA and CDR2 is YSYEKL. Assay: immunoSEQ multiplex PCR; the TCRdb copy retains only in-frame clones and omits some. This table holds roughly 170,000 clones, around 88% found once. Specimen: blood. The receptor's source is a woman in her twenties or thirties in good health. The chain uses TRBV4-1 and TRBJ2-1; 7 bases are shared with TRBD2. CDR3 in DNA: TGCGCCAGCAGCCACCCTGGGGGGGGCTCCTACAATGAGCAGTTCTTC. Its translation: CASSHPGGGSYNEQFF.